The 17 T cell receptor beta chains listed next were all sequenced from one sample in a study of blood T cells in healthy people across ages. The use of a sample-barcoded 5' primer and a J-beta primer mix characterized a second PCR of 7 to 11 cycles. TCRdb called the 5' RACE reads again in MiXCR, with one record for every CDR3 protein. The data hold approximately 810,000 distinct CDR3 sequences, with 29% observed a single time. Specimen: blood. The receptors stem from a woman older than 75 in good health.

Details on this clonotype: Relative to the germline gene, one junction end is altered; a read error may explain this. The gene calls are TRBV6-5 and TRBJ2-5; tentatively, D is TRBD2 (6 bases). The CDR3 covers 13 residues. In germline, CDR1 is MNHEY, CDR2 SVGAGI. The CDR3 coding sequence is TGTGCCATCAGTGGAGGGACGGGAGAGACCCAGTACTTC. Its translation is CAISGGTGETQYF.

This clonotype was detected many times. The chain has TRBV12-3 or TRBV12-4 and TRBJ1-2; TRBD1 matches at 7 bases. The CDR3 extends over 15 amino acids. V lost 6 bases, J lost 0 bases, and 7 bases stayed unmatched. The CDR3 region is CASRSGQSSNYGYTF. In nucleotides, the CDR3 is TGTGCCAGCAGGTCGGGACAGAGCTCTAACTATGGCTACACCTTC.

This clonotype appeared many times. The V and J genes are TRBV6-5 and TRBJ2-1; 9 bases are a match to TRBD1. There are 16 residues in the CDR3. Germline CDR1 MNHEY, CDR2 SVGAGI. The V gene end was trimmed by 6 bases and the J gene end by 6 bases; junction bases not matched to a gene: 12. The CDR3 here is CASSYGVDRGPNEQFF. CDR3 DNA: TGTGCCAGCAGCTACGGGGTGGACAGGGGACCCAATGAGCAGTTCTTC.

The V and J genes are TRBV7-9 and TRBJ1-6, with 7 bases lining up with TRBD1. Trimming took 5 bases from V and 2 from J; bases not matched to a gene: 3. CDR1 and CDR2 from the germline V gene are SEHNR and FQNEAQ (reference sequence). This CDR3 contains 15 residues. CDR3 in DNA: TGTGCCAGCAGCCGGACAGGAGCCTATAATTCACCCCTCCACTTT. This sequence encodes CASSRTGAYNSPLHF.

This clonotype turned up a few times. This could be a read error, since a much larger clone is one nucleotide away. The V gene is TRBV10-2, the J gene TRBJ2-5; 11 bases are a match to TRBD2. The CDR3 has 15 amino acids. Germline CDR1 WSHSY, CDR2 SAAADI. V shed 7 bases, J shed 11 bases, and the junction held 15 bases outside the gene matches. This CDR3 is CASTVSGGAGNEQYF. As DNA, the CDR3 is TGCGCCAGCACGGTTAGCGGGGGGGCTGGTAATGAGCAGTACTTC.

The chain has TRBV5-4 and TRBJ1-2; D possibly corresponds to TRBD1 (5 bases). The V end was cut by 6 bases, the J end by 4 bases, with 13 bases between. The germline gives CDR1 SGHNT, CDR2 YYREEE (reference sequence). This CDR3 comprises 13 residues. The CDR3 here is CASIQDILYGYTF. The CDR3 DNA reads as TGTGCCAGCATCCAGGACATCCTCTATGGCTACACCTTC.

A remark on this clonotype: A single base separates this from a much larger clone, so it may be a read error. The CDR3 region is CASSWGGASYNEQFF. The CDR3 DNA sequence: TGTGCCAGCAGCTGGGGGGGGGCCTCCTACAATGAGCAGTTCTTC. This sequence joins TRBV5-6 and TRBJ2-1; possible D gene TRBD2, 7 bases. CDR1 is SGHDT and CDR2 is YYEEEE in the germline V gene. V lost 3 bases and J lost 0, with 10 bases in between. The CDR3 length is 15 residues.

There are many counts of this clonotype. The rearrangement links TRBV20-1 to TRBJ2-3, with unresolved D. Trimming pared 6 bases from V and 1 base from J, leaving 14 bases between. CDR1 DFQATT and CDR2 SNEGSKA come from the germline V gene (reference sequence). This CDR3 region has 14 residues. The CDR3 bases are TGCAGTGCCCCGGATTTGGGCCGCACAGATACGCAGTATTTT. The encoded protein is CSAPDLGRTDTQYF.

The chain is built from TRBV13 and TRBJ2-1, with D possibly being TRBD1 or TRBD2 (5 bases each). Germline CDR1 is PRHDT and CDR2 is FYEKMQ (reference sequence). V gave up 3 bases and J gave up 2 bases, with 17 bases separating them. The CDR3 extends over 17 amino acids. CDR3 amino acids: CASSFAGASAAYNEQFF. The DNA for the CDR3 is TGTGCCAGCAGCTTCGCCGGGGCCTCGGCCGCCTACAATGAGCAGTTCTTC.

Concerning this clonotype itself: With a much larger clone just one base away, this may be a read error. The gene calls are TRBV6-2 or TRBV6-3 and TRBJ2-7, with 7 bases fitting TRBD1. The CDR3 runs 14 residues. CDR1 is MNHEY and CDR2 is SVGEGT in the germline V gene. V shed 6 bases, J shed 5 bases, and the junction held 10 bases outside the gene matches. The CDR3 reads CASRPSSTGNEQYF. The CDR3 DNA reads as TGTGCCAGCAGGCCCTCCTCGACAGGGAACGAGCAGTACTTC.

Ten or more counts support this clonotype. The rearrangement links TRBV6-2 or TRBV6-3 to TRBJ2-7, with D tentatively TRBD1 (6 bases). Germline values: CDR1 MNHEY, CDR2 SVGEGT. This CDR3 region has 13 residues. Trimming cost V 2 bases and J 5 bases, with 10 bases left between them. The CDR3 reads CASSYPNRDEQYF. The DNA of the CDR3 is TGTGCCAGCAGTTACCCCAACAGGGACGAGCAGTACTTC.

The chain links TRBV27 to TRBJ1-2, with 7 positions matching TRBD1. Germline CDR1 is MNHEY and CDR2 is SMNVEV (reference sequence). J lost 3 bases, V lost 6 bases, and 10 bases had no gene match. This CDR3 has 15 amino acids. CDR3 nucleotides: TGTGCCAGCAGGACCGGGACAGCAATTTACTATGGCTACACCTTC. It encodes CASRTGTAIYYGYTF.

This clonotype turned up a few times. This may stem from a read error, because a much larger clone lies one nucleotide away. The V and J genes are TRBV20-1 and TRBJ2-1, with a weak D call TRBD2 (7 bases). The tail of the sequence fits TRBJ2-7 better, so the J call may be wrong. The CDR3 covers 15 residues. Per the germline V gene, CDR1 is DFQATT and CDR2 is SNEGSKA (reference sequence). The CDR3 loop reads CSASAGASSYNEQYF. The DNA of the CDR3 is TGCAGTGCTAGTGCGGGGGCGAGCTCCTACAATGAGCAGTACTTC.

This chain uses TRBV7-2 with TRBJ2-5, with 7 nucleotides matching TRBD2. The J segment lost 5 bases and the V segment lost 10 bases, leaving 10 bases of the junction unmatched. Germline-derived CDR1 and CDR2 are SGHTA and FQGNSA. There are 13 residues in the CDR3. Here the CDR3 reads CATAGGSGETQYF. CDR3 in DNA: TGTGCCACTGCGGGCGGGAGCGGCGAGACCCAGTACTTC.

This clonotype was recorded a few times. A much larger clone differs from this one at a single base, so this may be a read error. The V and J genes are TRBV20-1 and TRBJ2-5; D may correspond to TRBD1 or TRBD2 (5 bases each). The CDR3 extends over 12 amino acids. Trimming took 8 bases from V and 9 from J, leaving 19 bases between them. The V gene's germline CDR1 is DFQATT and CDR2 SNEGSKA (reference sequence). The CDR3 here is CSPGQTVEAQYF. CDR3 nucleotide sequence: TGCAGTCCGGGGCAGACCGTGGAGGCCCAGTACTTC.

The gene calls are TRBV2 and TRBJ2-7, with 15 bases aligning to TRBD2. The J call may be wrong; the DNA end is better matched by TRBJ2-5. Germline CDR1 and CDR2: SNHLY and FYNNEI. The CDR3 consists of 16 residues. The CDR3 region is CASSDGLAGGAETQYF. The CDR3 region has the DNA TGTGCCAGCAGCGATGGACTAGCGGGGGGGGCAGAGACCCAGTACTTC.

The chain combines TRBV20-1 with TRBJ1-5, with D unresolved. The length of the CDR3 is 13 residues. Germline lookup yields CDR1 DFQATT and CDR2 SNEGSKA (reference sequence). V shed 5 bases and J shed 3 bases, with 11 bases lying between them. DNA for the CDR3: TGCAGTGCTTCTGACGGCTACAATCAGCCCCAGCATTTT. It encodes CSASDGYNQPQHF.